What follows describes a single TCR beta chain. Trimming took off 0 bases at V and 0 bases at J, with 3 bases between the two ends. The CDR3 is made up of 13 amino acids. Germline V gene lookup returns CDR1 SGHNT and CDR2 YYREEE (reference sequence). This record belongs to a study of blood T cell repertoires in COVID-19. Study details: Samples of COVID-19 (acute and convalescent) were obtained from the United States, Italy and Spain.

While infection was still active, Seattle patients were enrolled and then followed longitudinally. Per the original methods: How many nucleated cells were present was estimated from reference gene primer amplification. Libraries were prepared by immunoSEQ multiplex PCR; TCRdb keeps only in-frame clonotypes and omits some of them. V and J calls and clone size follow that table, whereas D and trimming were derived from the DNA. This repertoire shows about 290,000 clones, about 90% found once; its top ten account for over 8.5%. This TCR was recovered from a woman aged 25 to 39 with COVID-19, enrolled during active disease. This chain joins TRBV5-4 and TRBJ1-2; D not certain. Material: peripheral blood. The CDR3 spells CASSLGANYGYTF. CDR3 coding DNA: TGTGCCAGCAGCTTGGGAGCTAACTATGGCTACACCTTC.